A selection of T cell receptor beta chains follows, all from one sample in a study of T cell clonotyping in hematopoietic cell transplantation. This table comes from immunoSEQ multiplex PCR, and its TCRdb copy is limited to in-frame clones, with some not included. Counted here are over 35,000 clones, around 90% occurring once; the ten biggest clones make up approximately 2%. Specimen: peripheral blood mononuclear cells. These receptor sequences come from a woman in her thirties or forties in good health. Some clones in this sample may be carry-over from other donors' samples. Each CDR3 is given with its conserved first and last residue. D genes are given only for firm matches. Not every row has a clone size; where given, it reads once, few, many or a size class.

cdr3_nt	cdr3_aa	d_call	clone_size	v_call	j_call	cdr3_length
TGTGCCAGTACCAAGAACCGGAATCAGCCCCAGCATTTT	CASTKNRNQPQHF	-	-	TRBV19	TRBJ1-5	13
TGTGCCAGCAGTTTATTAAGGGGCATCAATCAGCCCCAGCATTTT	CASSLLRGINQPQHF	-	-	TRBV28	TRBJ1-5	15
TGCAGCGTTGGAGGAGGACGGGCAACTAGCGGGAGCTCCTACAATGAGCAGTTCTTC	CSVGGGRATSGSSYNEQFF	TRBD2	once	TRBV29-1	TRBJ2-1	19
TGTGCCAGCAGCTTATCTAACCAGGGAAGTACTGAAGCTTTCTTT	CASSLSNQGSTEAFF	-	-	TRBV7-3	TRBJ1-1	15
TGTGCCAGCAGTTTATCGAGGAGGGGGGAAGCTTTCTTT	CASSLSRRGEAFF	-	-	TRBV27	TRBJ1-1	13
TGTGCCAGCAGCGCCTCCGGGACAGGGGGAGGCTACGAGCAGTACTTC	CASSASGTGGGYEQYF	TRBD1	-	TRBV9	TRBJ2-7	16
TGTGCCAGCAACGCCAGGGTGAACACTGAAGCTTTCTTT	CASNARVNTEAFF	-	once	TRBV19	TRBJ1-1	13
TGCAGCGTTGGTGGGAGGAACACTGAAGCTTTCTTT	CSVGGRNTEAFF	-	-	TRBV29-1	TRBJ1-1	12
TGTGCCAGCAGCTTCGGACTCTACCTAACCTACGAGCAGTACTTC	CASSFGLYLTYEQYF	-	-	TRBV11-2	TRBJ2-7	15
TGCAGCGTTCGACTTGGACTAGCGGGGACCTACGAGCAGTACTTC	CSVRLGLAGTYEQYF	TRBD2	-	TRBV29-1	TRBJ2-7	15
TGTGCCTTCGGGACAGGGGATAGTCAGCCCCAGCATTTT	CAFGTGDSQPQHF	TRBD1	-	TRBV30	TRBJ1-5	13
TGTGCCAGCAGTTTACCCCTGACAACTAGCACAGATACGCAGTATTTT	CASSLPLTTSTDTQYF	-	-	TRBV28	TRBJ2-3	16
TGTGCCAGCACCGAACCCTATGTTTCTGAAGCTTTCTTT	CASTEPYVSEAFF	-	once	TRBV6-1	TRBJ1-1	13
TGTGCCAGTAGGGGCAGGGGTACATCCGAGCAGTACTTC	CASRGRGTSEQYF	-	-	TRBV19	TRBJ2-7	13
TGTGCCAGTAACCCGCAGCACACTGCCGGGGAGCAGTACTTC	CASNPQHTAGEQYF	-	-	TRBV19	TRBJ2-7	14
TGTGCCAGCAGCCTCTCCTCGGGGGATCAGCCCCAGCATTTT	CASSLSSGDQPQHF	-	-	TRBV7-2	TRBJ1-5	14
TGTGCCAGCACCCTCGGGGAGGGTAACTATGGCTACACCTTC	CASTLGEGNYGYTF	-	-	TRBV28	TRBJ1-2	14
TGTGCCAGCAGTTTCATCTCAGGGGGGCCTAATGAAAAACTGTTTTTT	CASSFISGGPNEKLFF	TRBD1	-	TRBV6-5	TRBJ1-4	16
TGTGCCAGCAGTTTCCTCCGGGACAGGGACTATGGCTACACCTTC	CASSFLRDRDYGYTF	TRBD1	-	TRBV28	TRBJ1-2	15
TGTGCCAGCAGTTTAACCAGGGGAAACACCATATATTTT	CASSLTRGNTIYF	-	few	TRBV28	TRBJ1-3	13
TGCGCCAGCAGCATCGGACAGGCAGATGAAGCTTTCTTT	CASSIGQADEAFF	TRBD1	-	TRBV5-1	TRBJ1-1	13
TGTGCCAGCAGCTTGGGGCCAGGGGGTAACACTGAAGCTTTCTTT	CASSLGPGGNTEAFF	TRBD1	-	TRBV11-1	TRBJ1-1	15
TGTGCCAGCTCCCGGTCGATGGTGGATGGGGGAGAGACCCAGTACTTC	CASSRSMVDGGETQYF	-	-	TRBV18	TRBJ2-5	16
TGTGCCAGCAGCTTAGATCAGGGGAGCTCTGGAAACACCATATATTTT	CASSLDQGSSGNTIYF	-	-	TRBV7-2	TRBJ1-3	16
TGTGCCTGGAGGAGGACAGGGGTGCCACGGACCCAGTACTTC	CAWRRTGVPRTQYF	TRBD1	-	TRBV30	TRBJ2-5	14
TGCGCCAGCCAACCGCGGGGACAGGGTTTCGGGGAGCTGTTTTTT	CASQPRGQGFGELFF	TRBD1	-	TRBV10-2	TRBJ2-2	15
TGTGCCAGCAGCCGGGGGGGGACTAGCGGGCCGGTAAGGGACTACGAGCAGTACTTC	CASSRGGTSGPVRDYEQYF	TRBD2	few	TRBV28	TRBJ2-7	19
TGTGCCTGGACTAAGGGACTTGAAAGCTCCTACGAGCAGTACTTC	CAWTKGLESSYEQYF	-	-	TRBV30	TRBJ2-7	15
TGCAGCGTTGATAAGGGGACAGGGGACACCGCCTACGAGCAGTACTTC	CSVDKGTGDTAYEQYF	TRBD1	-	TRBV29-1	TRBJ2-7	16
TGTGCCAGTAGTATTCCCCGACAGGGTTCAGGGGAGCTGTTTTTT	CASSIPRQGSGELFF	TRBD1	once	TRBV19	TRBJ2-2	15
TGCGCCAGCAGCCAAGAAGCGGGAGACACCGGGGAGCTGTTTTTT	CASSQEAGDTGELFF	TRBD2	-	TRBV4-1	TRBJ2-2	15
TGTGCCAGCTCACCAAGGACAGGCGACAATGAGCAGTTCTTC	CASSPRTGDNEQFF	TRBD1	-	TRBV18	TRBJ2-1	14
TGTGCCTGGAGTGTACAGTGGGGTGGCAATCAGCCCCAGCATTTT	CAWSVQWGGNQPQHF	-	once	TRBV30	TRBJ1-5	15
TGCGCCAGCAGCTGGACAGGGGGCGAGCAGTACTTC	CASSWTGGEQYF	TRBD1	-	TRBV5-1	TRBJ2-7	12
TGCGCCAGCAGCTCCGGGGACGGGTACGAGCAGTACTTC	CASSSGDGYEQYF	-	-	TRBV5-1	TRBJ2-7	13
TGTGCCAGCAGCTTACCTAACAATGAGCAGTTCTTC	CASSLPNNEQFF	-	-	TRBV7-2	TRBJ2-1	12